The 28 T cell receptor beta chains below come from one sample, sequenced in a study of T-cell reconstitution after alpha-beta-depleted transplantation in children (dated by TCRdb to between 2015 and 2016). Libraries were prepared through PCR. TCRdb names Illumina HiSeq 2500 as the instrument used. TCR libraries were prepared with molecular barcoding, using unique molecular identifiers to normalize TCRbeta repertoire quantification. TCRdb passed the public sequencing reads through fastp at Q25 and MiXCR, retaining productive beta sequences. Each CDR3 protein appears once, grouped with its most common genes and DNA. The table for this sample lists hundreds of thousands of distinct CDR3 sequences; around 15% of them were counted only once. The ten largest clones take up about 41% of the sample. The treatment or condition label, read with the paper, signifies: allogeneic hematopoietic cell transplantation with graft depleted of TCRalphabeta T cells and CD19 B cells.

The sample was PBMCs, mostly from graft donor cells, taken 360 days after TCRalphabeta/CD19-depleted stem cell transplant. These TCRs come from a male patient between 2 and 15 years old who had a stem cell transplant for acute lymphoblastic leukemia, so the T cells may come from the graft donor.

This clonotype was found many times. V and J are TRBV20-1 and TRBJ2-2; 11 bases line up with TRBD2. The V segment lost 0 bases and the J segment 7 bases; nucleotides outside the gene matches: 4. The germline gives CDR1 DFQATT, CDR2 SNEGSKA (reference sequence). CDR3 size: 15 residues. The CDR3 loop reads CSARETSGRSGELFF. The CDR3 bases are TGCAGTGCTAGAGAAACTAGCGGGAGAAGCGGGGAGCTGTTTTTT.

This clonotype has more than one count but fewer than ten. The chain is built from TRBV4-1 and TRBJ2-1; no definite D call. Germline loops: CDR1 MGHRA, CDR2 YSYEKL. The CDR3 sequence is 18 residues long. Trimming removed 1 base at V and 8 bases at J, with 24 bases between. The CDR3 nucleotides read TGCGCCAGCAGCCAAGTAAGTAGTCAGCCAGGAGTGGTCGATGAGCAGTTCTTC. Translated, it gives CASSQVSSQPGVVDEQFF.

V and J are TRBV30 and TRBJ1-6; no definite D call. Germline V lookup: CDR1 GTSNPN, CDR2 SVGIG (reference sequence). The CDR3 contains 13 residues. Trimming stripped 6 bases from V and 8 bases from J, with 14 bases between. The CDR3 here is CACRRRSDSPLHF. DNA for the CDR3: TGTGCCTGCAGACGTCGTTCTGATTCACCCCTCCACTTT.

The chain is built from TRBV6-1 and TRBJ2-4; D unclear. This CDR3 comprises 14 residues. CDR1 MNHNS and CDR2 SASEGT come from the germline V gene. Trimming shortened V by 7 bases and J by 1 base, and 11 bases separated the two germline ends. The CDR3 here is CASTNLKAKNIQYF. CDR3 DNA: TGTGCCAGCACAAATTTAAAGGCCAAAAACATTCAGTACTTC.

This chain uses TRBV12-3 or TRBV12-4 with TRBJ1-5, with D uncertain. This CDR3 has 14 amino acids. Trimming cost V 4 bases and J 1 base, with 8 bases left between them. The CDR3 DNA reads as TGTGCCAGCAGTTCGGTGGGCAGCAATCAGCCCCAGCATTTT. As protein: CASSSVGSNQPQHF.

The chain carries TRBV14 and TRBJ2-5; D perhaps matches TRBD1 (6 bases). The V end lost 0 bases, the J end lost 5 bases, and 16 bases lay between the germline ends. The CDR3 is 16 amino acids. The germline V gene encodes CDR1 SGHDN and CDR2 FVKESK. The CDR3 nucleotides read TGTGCCAGCAGCCAAGAAGGGACAAACAAGGGGGAGACCCAGTACTTC. Protein sequence: CASSQEGTNKGETQYF.

The CDR3 DNA sequence: TGTGCCAGCAGTTTTGATACTGACAGGGGAGTCTCCTACGAGCAGTACTTC. Protein: CASSFDTDRGVSYEQYF. The chain links TRBV6-2 or TRBV6-3 to TRBJ2-7; TRBD1 matches 8 bases. There are 17 residues in the CDR3. The germline CDR1 and CDR2 sequences are MNHEY and SVGEGT. Trimming took 4 bases from V and 0 from J; bases not matched to a gene: 11.

The chain links TRBV4-1 to TRBJ2-5; TRBD1 agrees at 11 bases. The CDR3 consists of 17 residues. The germline V gene has CDR1 MGHRA and CDR2 YSYEKL. With 1 base clipped from V and 3 bases from J, the junction kept 7 bases outside the gene matches. This CDR3 is CASSQVVWGQGEETQYF. CDR3 in DNA: TGCGCCAGCAGCCAAGTAGTGTGGGGACAGGGGGAAGAGACCCAGTACTTC.

This clonotype was seen a handful of times. The rearrangement joins TRBV5-5 to TRBJ2-7; 7 bases map to TRBD2. Trimming at V came to 4 bases and at J to 4 bases, leaving 11 bases not matched to a gene. Germline V gives CDR1 SGHKS, CDR2 YYEKEE (reference sequence). The CDR3 has 15 residues. CDR3 nucleotide sequence: TGTGCCAGCAGCGCGGTAGCGGGTGGTTATTACGAGCAGTACTTC. Translated, it gives CASSAVAGGYYEQYF. The full variable domain, with the rest looked up from reference TRBV5-5 and TRBJ2-7, is DAGVTQSPTHLIKTRGQQVTLRCSPISGHKSVSWYQQVLGQGPQFIFQYYEKEERGRGNFPDRFSARQFPNYSSELNVNALLLGDSALYLCASSAVAGGYYEQYFGPGTRLTVT.

There are many counts of this clonotype. The CDR3 loop reads CASSSRTMGGQYF. The DNA of the CDR3 is TGTGCCAGCAGTTCAAGAACGATGGGGGGGCAGTACTTC. The J gene is TRBJ2-7, the V gene TRBV12-3 or TRBV12-4, with D possibly being TRBD2 (6 bases). The CDR3 is 13 amino acids. V was shortened by 4 bases and J by 9 bases, with 16 bases between the two germline ends.

V gene TRBV11-1 combines with J gene TRBJ2-3, with 7 bases that match TRBD2. From germline, CDR1 is SGHAT and CDR2 FQDESV (reference sequence). Germline trimming cut 11 bases from V and 7 bases from J; bases unmatched to any gene: 9. The CDR3 sequence is 12 residues long. This CDR3 reads CAGGDSSHTQYF. CDR3 in DNA: TGTGCCGGGGGGGACTCCAGCCATACGCAGTATTTT.

This clonotype was found a few times. The V gene is TRBV7-6, the J gene TRBJ2-5, with 10 bases fitting TRBD2. Trimming took 1 base from V and 5 from J; bases not matched to a gene: 7. Germline-derived CDR1 and CDR2 are SGHVS and FNYEAQ. This CDR3 has 16 residues. The CDR3 protein is CASSLVASGSLETQYF. DNA of the CDR3: TGTGCCAGCAGCTTAGTCGCTAGCGGGAGTTTGGAGACCCAGTACTTC.

This sequence joins TRBV7-9 and TRBJ1-4; D gene ambiguous. The CDR3 extends over 15 amino acids. Trimming stripped 5 bases from V and 0 bases from J, with 10 bases between. CDR1 SEHNR and CDR2 FQNEAQ come from the germline V gene (reference sequence). CDR3 nucleotide sequence: TGTGCCAGCAGCGGTTACCGAGCAACTAATGAAAAACTGTTTTTT. Its translation: CASSGYRATNEKLFF.

This clonotype has at least ten counts. The rearrangement links TRBV6-6 to TRBJ1-1; D is possibly TRBD1 (5 bases). CDR1 MNHNY and CDR2 SVGAGI come from the germline V gene (reference sequence). This CDR3 has 13 amino acids. V was clipped by 2 bases and J by 2 bases, with 6 bases between them. The DNA for the CDR3 is TGTGCCAGCAGTTACGGACAAAACACTGAAGCTTTCTTT. Translating gives CASSYGQNTEAFF.

This clonotype was counted a few times. The V call is TRBV9, the J call TRBJ2-2, with 9 bases that match TRBD2. Germline assignment: CDR1 SGDLS and CDR2 YYNGEE. The length of the CDR3 is 16 residues. J lost 4 bases, V lost 1 base, and 5 bases had no gene match. The CDR3 sequence is CASSVSSSGATGELFF. The CDR3 bases are TGTGCCAGCAGCGTAAGTTCTAGCGGGGCCACCGGGGAGCTGTTTTTT.

The chain carries TRBV28 and TRBJ1-4; D is undetermined. V lost 7 bases and J lost 6, with 15 bases in between. This CDR3 spans 14 amino acids. Per the germline V gene, CDR1 is MDHEN and CDR2 is SYDVKM. The CDR3 reads CASIRRLNDEKLFF. As DNA, the CDR3 is TGTGCCAGCATCCGAAGACTGAATGATGAAAAACTGTTTTTT. The full variable domain, its missing parts supplied by reference TRBV28 and TRBJ1-4, is DVKVTQSSRYLVKRTGEKVFLECVQDMDHENMFWYRQDPGLGLRLIYFSYDVKMKEKGDIPEGYSVSREKKERFSLILESASTNQTSMYLCASIRRLNDEKLFFGSGTQLSVL.

This clonotype has more than one count but fewer than ten. The gene calls are TRBV12-3 or TRBV12-4 and TRBJ2-7; TRBD1 matches 8 bases. The CDR3 is 15 residues long. Trimming at V came to 5 bases and at J to 3 bases, leaving 9 bases not matched to a gene. The CDR3 reads CASSPDRGGLYEQYF. In nucleotides, the CDR3 is TGTGCCAGCAGTCCCGACAGGGGAGGTCTCTACGAGCAGTACTTC.

The rearrangement joins TRBV7-9 to TRBJ2-3; 8 nucleotides line up with TRBD1. The germline CDR1 and CDR2 sequences are SEHNR and FQNEAQ (reference sequence). This CDR3 spans 16 amino acids. The ends lost 3 bases at V and 6 bases at J; junction bases unmatched: 11. In DNA form, the CDR3 reads TGTGCCAGCAGCTTCTGGACAGGGTTTGATTTGGATACGCAGTATTTT. Its protein is CASSFWTGFDLDTQYF.

A few counts support this clonotype. This chain connects TRBV28 to TRBJ2-1; D gene ambiguous. This CDR3 is built from 14 residues. The germline CDR1 and CDR2 sequences are MDHEN and SYDVKM. V lost 7 bases to trimming and J lost 0 bases, with 10 bases between them. This CDR3 reads CASTPWSSYNEQFF. The CDR3 region has the DNA TGTGCCAGCACCCCTTGGAGCTCCTACAATGAGCAGTTCTTC.

This clonotype was observed a handful of times. The rearrangement links TRBV6-1 to TRBJ2-7; the D gene could be TRBD1 or TRBD2 (5 bases each). The CDR3 covers 14 residues. With 3 bases removed from V and 0 bases from J, the gap between germline ends came to 9 bases. CDR1 and CDR2 from the germline V gene are MNHNS and SASEGT. CDR3 in amino acids: CASSDGGSSYEQYF. The CDR3 nucleotides are TGTGCCAGCAGTGATGGGGGTAGCTCCTACGAGCAGTACTTC.

The chain links TRBV12-3 or TRBV12-4 to TRBJ2-3; 7 nucleotides align to TRBD1. J was trimmed by 6 bases and V by 4 bases; bases with no gene match: 1. The CDR3 runs to 12 residues. The CDR3 spells CASSSQGDTQYF. The DNA for the CDR3 is TGTGCCAGCAGTTCACAGGGGGATACGCAGTATTTT.

This chain links TRBV28 with TRBJ2-5, with TRBD2 matching 7 bases. Trimming cost V 3 bases and J 1 base; bases outside gene matches: 5. The CDR3 length is 15 residues. Looked up from germline, CDR1 is MDHEN and CDR2 is SYDVKM. The chain's CDR3 is CASSFGLAAQETQYF. DNA of the CDR3: TGTGCCAGCAGTTTTGGGCTAGCGGCCCAAGAGACCCAGTACTTC.

This clonotype appeared a few times. This chain connects TRBV21-1 to TRBJ1-5; TRBD1 is taken as the D call from the table, unchecked against the DNA. TRBV21-1 is assigned pseudogene status. CDR3 size: 14 residues. The CDR3, as DNA: TGTGCCAGCAGCCCCGATGTCCTTACTCAGCCCCAGCATTTT. It specifies CASSPDVLTQPQHF.

The V gene is TRBV4-3, the J gene TRBJ2-5; no firm D call. V was shortened by 7 bases and J by 5 bases, with 20 bases between the two germline ends. The germline CDR1 and CDR2 sequences are LGHNA and YSLEER. The CDR3 is 15 residues long. The CDR3 nucleotides are TGCGCCAGCACCCTCGGAAGGGCCCCCGGGGAGACCCAGTACTTC. It is translated as CASTLGRAPGETQYF.

The chain couples TRBV12-3 or TRBV12-4 to TRBJ2-2; weak D call: TRBD1 (6 bases). The CDR3 contains 14 residues. V lost 11 bases, J lost 2 bases, and 15 bases lay in between. The CDR3 loop is CAYIQGLNTGELFF. In nucleotides, the CDR3 is TGTGCCTATATACAGGGCCTTAACACCGGGGAGCTGTTTTTT.

The chain is built from TRBV20-1 and TRBJ2-4, with TRBD2 as a possible D gene (6 bases). Trimming removed 6 bases at V and 4 bases at J, with 16 bases between. The CDR3 has 14 residues. Germline-derived CDR1 and CDR2 are DFQATT and SNEGSKA (reference sequence). The CDR3 is CSAHGGVQKNIQYF. The CDR3 region has the DNA TGCAGTGCCCACGGGGGAGTGCAGAAAAACATTCAGTACTTC.

This clonotype has a single count. The gene calls are TRBV11-1 and TRBJ2-7; 10 bases map to TRBD1. Germline trimming cut 3 bases from V and 5 bases from J; bases unmatched to any gene: 16. CDR3 size: 18 residues. CDR1 and CDR2 (germline): SGHAT, FQDESV (reference sequence). CDR3 DNA sequence: TGTGCCAGCAGCTTGGGGATAGGGATGACAGGGGGCCCCCACGAGCAGTACTTC. Translation gives CASSLGIGMTGGPHEQYF.

This clonotype was seen only a few times. This chain uses TRBV4-3 with TRBJ2-2; D might be TRBD1 (5 bases). The CDR3 extends over 16 amino acids. CDR1 and CDR2 (germline): LGHNA, YSLEER. V was trimmed by 1 base and J by 1 base, leaving 10 bases between them. The CDR3: CASSQALGVNTGELFF. The CDR3, as DNA: TGCGCCAGCAGCCAAGCCCTAGGGGTGAACACCGGGGAGCTGTTTTTT.